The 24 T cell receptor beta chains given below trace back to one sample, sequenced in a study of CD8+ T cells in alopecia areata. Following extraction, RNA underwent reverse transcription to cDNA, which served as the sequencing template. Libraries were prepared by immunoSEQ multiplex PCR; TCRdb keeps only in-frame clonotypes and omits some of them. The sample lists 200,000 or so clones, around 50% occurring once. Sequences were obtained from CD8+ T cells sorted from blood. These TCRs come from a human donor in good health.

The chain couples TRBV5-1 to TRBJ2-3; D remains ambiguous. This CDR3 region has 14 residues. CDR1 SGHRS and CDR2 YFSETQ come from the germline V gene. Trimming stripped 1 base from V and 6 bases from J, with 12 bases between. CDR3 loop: CASSLNHPKDTQYF. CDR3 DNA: TGCGCCAGCAGCTTGAACCACCCCAAGGATACGCAGTATTTT.

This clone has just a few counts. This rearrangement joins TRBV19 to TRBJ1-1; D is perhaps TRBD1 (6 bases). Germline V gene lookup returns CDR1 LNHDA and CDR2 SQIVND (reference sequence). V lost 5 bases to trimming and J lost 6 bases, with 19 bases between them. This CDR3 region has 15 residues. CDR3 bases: TGTGCCAGTAGTCCACAGGGATTCTTTGTCGCTGAAGCTTTCTTT. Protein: CASSPQGFFVAEAFF.

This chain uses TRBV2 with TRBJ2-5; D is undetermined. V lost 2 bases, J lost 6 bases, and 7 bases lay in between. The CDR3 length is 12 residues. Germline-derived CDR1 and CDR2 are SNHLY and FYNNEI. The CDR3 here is CASSEIGQTQYF. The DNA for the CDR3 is TGTGCCAGCAGTGAAATCGGGCAGACCCAGTACTTC. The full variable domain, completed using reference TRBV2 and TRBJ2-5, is EPEVTQTPSHQVTQMGQEVILRCVPISNHLYFYWYRQILGQKVEFLVSFYNNEISEKSEIFDDQFSVERPDGSNFTLKIRSTKLEDSAMYFCASSEIGQTQYFGPGTRLLVL.

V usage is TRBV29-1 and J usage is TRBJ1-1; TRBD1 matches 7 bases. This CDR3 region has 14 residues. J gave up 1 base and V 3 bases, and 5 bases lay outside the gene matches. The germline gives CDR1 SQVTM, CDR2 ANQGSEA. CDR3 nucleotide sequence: TGCAGCGTTGATGCTCGACAGGGGAACACTGAAGCTTTCTTT. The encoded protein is CSVDARQGNTEAFF.

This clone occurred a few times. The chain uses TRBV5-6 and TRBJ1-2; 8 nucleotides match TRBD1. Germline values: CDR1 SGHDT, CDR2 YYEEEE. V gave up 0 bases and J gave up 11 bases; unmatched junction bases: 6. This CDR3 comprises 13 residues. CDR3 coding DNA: TGTGCCAGCAGCTTGGGGCAGGGGGCCAAGTACACCTTC. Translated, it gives CASSLGQGAKYTF.

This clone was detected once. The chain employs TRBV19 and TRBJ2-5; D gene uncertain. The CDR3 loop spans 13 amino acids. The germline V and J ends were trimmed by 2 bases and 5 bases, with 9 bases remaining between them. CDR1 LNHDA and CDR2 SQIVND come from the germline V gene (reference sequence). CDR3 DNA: TGTGCCAGTAGTATAAGGACGTTGGAGACCCAGTACTTC. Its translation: CASSIRTLETQYF.

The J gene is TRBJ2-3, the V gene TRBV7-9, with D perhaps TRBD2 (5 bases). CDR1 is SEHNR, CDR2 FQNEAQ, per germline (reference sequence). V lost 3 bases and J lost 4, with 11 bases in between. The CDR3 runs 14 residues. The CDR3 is CASSLEVRADTQYF. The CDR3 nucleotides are TGTGCCAGCAGCTTGGAGGTTAGGGCAGATACGCAGTATTTT.

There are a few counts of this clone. CDR3 bases: TGTGCCTGGAGACAGCGGGGGCGAGACTACGAGCAGTACTTC. Translating it yields CAWRQRGRDYEQYF. V and J are TRBV30 and TRBJ2-7, with TRBD2 identical over 8 bases. The CDR3 extends over 14 amino acids. V was pared by 3 bases and J by 3 bases, with 7 bases of the junction left unmatched. In germline, CDR1 is GTSNPN, CDR2 SVGIG (reference sequence).

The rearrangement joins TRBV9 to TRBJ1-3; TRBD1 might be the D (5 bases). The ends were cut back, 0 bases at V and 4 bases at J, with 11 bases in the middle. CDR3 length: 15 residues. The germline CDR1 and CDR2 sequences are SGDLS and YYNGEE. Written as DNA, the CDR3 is TGTGCCAGCAGCGTAGCTTGGGGGTCCGGAAACACCATATATTTT. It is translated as CASSVAWGSGNTIYF.

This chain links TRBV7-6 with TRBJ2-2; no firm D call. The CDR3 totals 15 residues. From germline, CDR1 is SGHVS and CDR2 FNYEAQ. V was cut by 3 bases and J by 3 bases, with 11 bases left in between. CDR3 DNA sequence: TGTGCCAGCAGCTTGACCCCGGCGGACACCGGGGAGCTGTTTTTT. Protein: CASSLTPADTGELFF.

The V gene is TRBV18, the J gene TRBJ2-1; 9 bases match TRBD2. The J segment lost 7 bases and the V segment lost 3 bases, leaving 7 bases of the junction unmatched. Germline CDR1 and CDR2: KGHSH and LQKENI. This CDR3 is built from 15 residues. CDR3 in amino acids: CASSPGQRGENEQFF. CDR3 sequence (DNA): TGTGCCAGCTCACCGGGGCAGCGGGGGGAGAATGAGCAGTTCTTC.

The CDR3 DNA reads as TGTGCCAGCAGTCCCGAAGCAGGACAGGTGGGCAATGAGCAGTTCTTC. It specifies CASSPEAGQVGNEQFF. This chain uses TRBV27 with TRBJ2-1; TRBD1 aligns across 7 bases. The germline V gene has CDR1 MNHEY and CDR2 SMNVEV (reference sequence). The CDR3 consists of 16 residues. V lost 5 bases to trimming and J lost 6 bases; unmatched junction nucleotides: 13.

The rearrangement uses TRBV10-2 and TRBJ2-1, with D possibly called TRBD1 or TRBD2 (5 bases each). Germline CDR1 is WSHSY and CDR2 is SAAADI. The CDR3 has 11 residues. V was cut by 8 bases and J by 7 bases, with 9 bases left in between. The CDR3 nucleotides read TGCGCCAGCTTCTGGGGGAATGAGCAGTTCTTC. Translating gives CASFWGNEQFF.

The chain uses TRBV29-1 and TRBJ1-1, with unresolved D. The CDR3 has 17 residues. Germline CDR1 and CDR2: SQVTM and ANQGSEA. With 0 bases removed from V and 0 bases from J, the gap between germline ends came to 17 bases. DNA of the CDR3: TGCAGCGTTGAAGATGTAGCGGACCAGGCCATGAACACTGAAGCTTTCTTT. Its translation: CSVEDVADQAMNTEAFF.

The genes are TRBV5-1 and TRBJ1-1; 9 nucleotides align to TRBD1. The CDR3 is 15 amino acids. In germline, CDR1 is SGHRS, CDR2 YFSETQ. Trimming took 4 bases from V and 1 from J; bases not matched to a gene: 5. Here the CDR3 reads CASSTGTGSNTEAFF. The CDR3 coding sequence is TGCGCCAGCAGCACCGGGACAGGGTCGAACACTGAAGCTTTCTTT.

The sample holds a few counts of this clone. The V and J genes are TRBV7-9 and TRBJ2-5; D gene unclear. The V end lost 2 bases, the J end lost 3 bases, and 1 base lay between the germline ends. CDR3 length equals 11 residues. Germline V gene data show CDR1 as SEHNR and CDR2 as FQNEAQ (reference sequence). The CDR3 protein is CASSLKETQYF. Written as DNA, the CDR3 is TGTGCCAGCAGCTTAAAAGAGACCCAGTACTTC. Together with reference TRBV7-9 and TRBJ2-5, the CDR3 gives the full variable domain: DTGVSQNPRHKITKRGQNVTFRCDPISEHNRLYWYRQTLGQGPEFLTYFQNEAQLEKSRLLSDRFSAERPKGSFSTLEIQRTEQGDSAMYLCASSLKETQYFGPGTRLLVL.

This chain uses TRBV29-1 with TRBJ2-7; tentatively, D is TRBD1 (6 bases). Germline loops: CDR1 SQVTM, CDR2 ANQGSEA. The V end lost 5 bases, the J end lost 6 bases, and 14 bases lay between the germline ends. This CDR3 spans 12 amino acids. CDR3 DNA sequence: TGCAGCGTTCCAGGGGCAGGTGGCGAGCAGTACTTC. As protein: CSVPGAGGEQYF.

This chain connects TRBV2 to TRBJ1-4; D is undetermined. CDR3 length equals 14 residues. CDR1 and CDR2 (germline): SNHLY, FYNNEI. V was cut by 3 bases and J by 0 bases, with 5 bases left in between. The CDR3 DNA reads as TGTGCCAGCAGTGAGGTAGCAACTAATGAAAAACTGTTTTTT. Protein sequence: CASSEVATNEKLFF. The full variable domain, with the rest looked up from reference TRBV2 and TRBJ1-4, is EPEVTQTPSHQVTQMGQEVILRCVPISNHLYFYWYRQILGQKVEFLVSFYNNEISEKSEIFDDQFSVERPDGSNFTLKIRSTKLEDSAMYFCASSEVATNEKLFFGSGTQLSVL.

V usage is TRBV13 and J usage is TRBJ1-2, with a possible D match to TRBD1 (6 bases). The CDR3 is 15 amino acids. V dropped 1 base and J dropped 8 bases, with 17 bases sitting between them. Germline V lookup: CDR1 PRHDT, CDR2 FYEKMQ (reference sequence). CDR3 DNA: TGTGCCAGCAGCTTAGTAAGGGGGGATCTCGGAGGCTACACCTTC. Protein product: CASSLVRGDLGGYTF. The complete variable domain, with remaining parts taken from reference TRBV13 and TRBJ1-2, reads AAGVIQSPRHLIKEKRETATLKCYPIPRHDTVYWYQQGPGQDPQFLISFYEKMQSDKGSIPDRFSAQQFSDYHSELNMSSLELGDSALYFCASSLVRGDLGGYTFGSGTRLTVV.

The CDR3 is CASGSGRTEAFF. The CDR3 nucleotides read TGTGCCAGCGGGTCGGGGCGCACTGAAGCTTTCTTT. This chain uses TRBV2 with TRBJ1-1; D perhaps matches TRBD1 (5 bases). The CDR3 runs to 12 residues. Trimming stripped 8 bases from V and 4 bases from J, with 11 bases between. Germline-derived CDR1 and CDR2 are SNHLY and FYNNEI.

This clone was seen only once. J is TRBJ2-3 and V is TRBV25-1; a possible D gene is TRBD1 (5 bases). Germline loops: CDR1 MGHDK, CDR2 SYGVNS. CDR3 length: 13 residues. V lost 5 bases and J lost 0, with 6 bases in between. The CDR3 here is CASSRQSTDTQYF. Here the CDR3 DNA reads TGTGCCAGCAGTAGACAGAGCACAGATACGCAGTATTTT.

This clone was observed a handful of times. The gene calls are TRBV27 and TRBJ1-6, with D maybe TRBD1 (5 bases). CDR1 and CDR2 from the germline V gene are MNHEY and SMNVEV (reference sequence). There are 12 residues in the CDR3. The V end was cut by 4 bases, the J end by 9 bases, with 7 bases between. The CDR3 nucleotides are TGTGCCAGCAGTTCAGGGAGTTCACCCCTCCACTTT. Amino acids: CASSSGSSPLHF.

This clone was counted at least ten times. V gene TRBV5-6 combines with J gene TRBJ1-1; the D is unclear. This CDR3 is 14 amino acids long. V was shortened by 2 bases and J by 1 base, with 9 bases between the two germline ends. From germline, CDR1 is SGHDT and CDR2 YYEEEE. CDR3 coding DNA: TGTGCCAGCAGCTTTGTACAGCGGAACACTGAAGCTTTCTTT. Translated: CASSFVQRNTEAFF.

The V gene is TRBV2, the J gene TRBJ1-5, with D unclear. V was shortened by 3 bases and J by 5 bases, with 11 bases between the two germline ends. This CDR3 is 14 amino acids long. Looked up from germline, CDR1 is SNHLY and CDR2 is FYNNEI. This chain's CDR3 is CASSDGRRHQPQHF. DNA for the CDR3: TGTGCCAGCAGTGACGGCCGGCGCCATCAGCCCCAGCATTTT.